This TCR beta chain was sequenced for a study of shared clonotypes between healthy human individuals. Overall study findings and caveats: Clonotype sharing among donors was expected to depend on sequencing depth.

The naive CD8 population came from CD45RO-negative cells selected for CCR7, without terminally differentiated effector memory CD45RA+ cells. The germline CDR1 and CDR2 sequences are MDHEN and SYDVKM. This CDR3 contains 16 residues. V gave up 6 bases and J gave up 3 bases, with 18 bases separating them. Of note for this clone: The antigen remains undetermined.

The protocol was immunoSEQ multiplex PCR, while the TCRdb copy is restricted to in-frame clones and leaves out a portion. The sample has hundreds of thousands of clones; approximately 97% are singletons. The V and J genes are TRBV28 and TRBJ1-3, with unresolved D. This sequence was found in a man between 25 and 39 years old in good health. Sequencing input: naive CD8+ T cells sorted from blood. The CDR3, as DNA: TGTGCCAGCAGCCTTCCCCCCCCGGGGTATGGAAACACCATATATTTT. This codes for CASSLPPPGYGNTIYF.